These 31 T cell receptor beta chains were all obtained from the same sample, sequenced in a study of OX40 agonist ivuxolimab in advanced cancers. Profiling relied on immunoSEQ multiplex PCR, and the TCRdb table lists in-frame clones only, not all of them. The data show fewer than 85,000 clones, 85% seen once. The specimen comprised CD4+ or CD8+ T cells sorted from blood, sampled in a trial of the OX40 agonist ivuxolimab. The origin of the receptors is an adult with an advanced solid tumor such as melanoma, head and neck, liver or kidney cancer.

The chain recombines TRBV2 with TRBJ1-1; 7 bases map to TRBD1. V shed 8 bases, J shed 5 bases, and the junction held 11 bases outside the gene matches. The CDR3 runs 14 residues. Germline values: CDR1 SNHLY, CDR2 FYNNEI. The CDR3 sequence: CASSFQGDRTEAFF. The CDR3 region has the DNA TGTGCCAGCTCTTTTCAGGGGGATAGAACTGAAGCTTTCTTT.

In nucleotides, the CDR3 is TGTGCCAGCGGCAACAGGGAGGGGGGCACAGATACGCAGTATTTT. The encoded protein is CASGNREGGTDTQYF. V and J are TRBV7-2 and TRBJ2-3, with D perhaps matching TRBD2 (7 bases). CDR3 length: 15 amino acids. Germline-derived CDR1 and CDR2 are SGHTA and FQGNSA. The V gene lost 8 bases and the J gene lost 1 base, with 16 bases spanning the gap.

The chain carries TRBV6-1 and TRBJ2-2; the D gene could be TRBD1 or TRBD2 (6 bases each). The CDR3 has 15 residues. Trimming removed 10 bases from V and 1 base from J, with 16 bases in between. Germline V CDR1 and CDR2: MNHNS, SASEGT. The CDR3 coding sequence is TGTGCCACCACCCCGAGGGGGGTGAACACCGGGGAGCTGTTTTTT. The encoded protein is CATTPRGVNTGELFF.

The V call is TRBV6-5, the J call TRBJ2-7; 8 nucleotides line up with TRBD2. The CDR3 loop spans 15 amino acids. In germline, CDR1 is MNHEY, CDR2 SVGAGI. After removal of 5 bases from V and 2 bases from J, the junction contained 8 bases not matched to a gene. CDR3 coding DNA: TGTGCCAGCAGTCCAATAGCGGGGCCGACCTACGAGCAGTACTTC. The encoded protein is CASSPIAGPTYEQYF.

The V gene is TRBV6-6, the J gene TRBJ2-7; TRBD2 aligns across 10 bases. Germline CDR1 reads MNHNY; CDR2 reads SVGAGI (reference sequence). The CDR3 spans 13 residues. V shed 5 bases, J shed 8 bases, and the junction held 6 bases outside the gene matches. DNA for the CDR3: TGTGCCAGCAGTCCTAGCGGGAGTAATAAGCAGTACTTC. Amino acid sequence: CASSPSGSNKQYF.

The CDR3 bases are TGTGCCTGGAGTACGCGAGCAAATCAGCCCCAGCATTTT. Protein sequence: CAWSTRANQPQHF. This chain links TRBV30 with TRBJ1-5; D unclear. Germline V gene lookup returns CDR1 GTSNPN and CDR2 SVGIG (reference sequence). The CDR3 sequence is 13 residues long. Trimming removed 2 bases from V and 4 bases from J, with 9 bases in between.

The chain is built from TRBV7-3 and TRBJ2-3; 14 positions match TRBD2. Germline CDR1 is SGHTA and CDR2 is FQGTGA. The CDR3 length is 18 residues. The V and J ends lost 1 base and 5 bases, in that order; junction bases with no gene match: 8. The CDR3 nucleotides are TGTGCCAGCAGCTTAAGTAGGGGACTAGCGGGAGTAAGAGATACGCAGTATTTT. This encodes CASSLSRGLAGVRDTQYF. Using reference TRBV7-3 and TRBJ2-3 for the parts outside the CDR3, the full variable domain is GAGVSQTPSNKVTEKGKYVELRCDPISGHTALYWYRQSLGQGPEFLIYFQGTGAADDSGLPNDRFFAVRPEGSVSTLKIQRTERGDSAVYLCASSLSRGLAGVRDTQYFGPGTRLTVL.

Only a few counts were recorded for this clone. This CDR3 is also generated by other DNA sequences in the sample. This sequence joins TRBV7-2 and TRBJ2-2; D is ambiguous. This CDR3 has 12 amino acids. The V and J ends lost 5 bases and 2 bases respectively, with 3 bases between them. Germline CDR1 is SGHTA and CDR2 is FQGNSA. The CDR3 coding sequence is TGTGCCAGCAGCCCAAACACCGGGGAGCTGTTTTTT. This gives the protein CASSPNTGELFF.

V usage is TRBV6-5 and J usage is TRBJ1-1; D uncertain. Germline-derived CDR1 and CDR2 are MNHEY and SVGAGI. This CDR3 is built from 15 residues. V was pared by 0 bases and J by 8 bases, with 16 bases between. CDR3 loop: CASSYSSSWPGEAFF. DNA of the CDR3: TGTGCCAGCAGTTACTCCTCTAGCTGGCCCGGGGAAGCTTTCTTT.

The chain combines TRBV6-1 with TRBJ2-3; D gene uncertain. The CDR3 sequence is 16 residues long. V lost 2 bases, J lost 10 bases, and 22 bases lay in between. Germline-derived CDR1 and CDR2 are MNHNS and SASEGT. The CDR3 region is CASSETSGSRGDSQYF. The DNA for the CDR3 is TGTGCCAGCAGTGAAACTTCAGGCAGTCGAGGAGACTCGCAGTATTTT.

The chain carries TRBV6-5 and TRBJ2-2; D is unresolved. CDR1 MNHEY and CDR2 SVGAGI come from the germline V gene. The CDR3 totals 13 residues. Deletions cut 0 bases from V and 7 bases from J, with 6 bases between. The CDR3 loop reads CASSYSFRGELFF. The CDR3 nucleotides are TGTGCCAGCAGTTACTCGTTCCGCGGGGAGCTGTTTTTT.

This rearrangement joins TRBV9 to TRBJ2-3; TRBD2 agrees at 9 bases. The CDR3 covers 16 residues. V was clipped by 2 bases and J by 0 bases; unmatched bases: 4. CDR1 is SGDLS, CDR2 YYNGEE, per germline. CDR3 sequence reads: CASSVVAGVSTDTQYF. The CDR3 region has the DNA TGTGCCAGCAGCGTGGTAGCGGGGGTAAGCACAGATACGCAGTATTTT.

The chain's CDR3 is CASSFGGVTRANGYTF. Here the CDR3 DNA reads TGTGCCAGCAGCTTTGGAGGGGTGACAAGGGCCAATGGCTACACCTTC. The rearrangement links TRBV5-4 to TRBJ1-2; D may be TRBD1 (5 bases). Germline CDR1 is SGHNT and CDR2 is YYREEE (reference sequence). The ends were cut back, 2 bases at V and 6 bases at J, with 20 bases in the middle. This CDR3 is built from 16 residues.

The chain carries TRBV5-6 and TRBJ2-2; D is undetermined. CDR3 length: 13 residues. The V gene lost 2 bases and the J gene lost 5 bases, with 7 bases spanning the gap. CDR1 SGHDT and CDR2 YYEEEE come from the germline V gene. DNA for the CDR3: TGTGCCAGCAGCTTTCTTGGTACCGGGGAGCTGTTTTTT. It specifies CASSFLGTGELFF.

V and J are TRBV11-2 and TRBJ2-2, with 7 bases identical to TRBD2. After removal of 2 bases from V and 3 bases from J, the junction contained 3 bases not matched to a gene. This CDR3 region has 15 residues. Germline V gives CDR1 SGHAT, CDR2 FQNNGV. CDR3 nucleotide sequence: TGTGCCAGCAGCTTATCGACTAGCCACACCGGGGAGCTGTTTTTT. Encoded protein: CASSLSTSHTGELFF.

V and J are TRBV6-6 and TRBJ2-7; the D gene could be TRBD1 or TRBD2 (5 bases each). Trimming removed 2 bases at V and 5 bases at J, with 7 bases between. The CDR3 runs to 12 residues. Germline-derived CDR1 and CDR2 are MNHNY and SVGAGI (reference sequence). The CDR3 DNA sequence: TGTGCCAGCAGTTACAGGGGAGACGAGCAGTACTTC. Translating gives CASSYRGDEQYF.

The chain combines TRBV6-1 with TRBJ1-2, with D possibly TRBD1 on 5 matching bases. The CDR3 runs to 13 residues. Germline V gives CDR1 MNHNS, CDR2 SASEGT. Trimming removed 3 bases at V and 5 bases at J, with 10 bases between. The CDR3 is CASSDRDGYGYTF. The CDR3, as DNA: TGTGCCAGCAGTGACAGGGATGGGTATGGCTACACCTTC.

This chain connects TRBV21-1 to TRBJ2-3; the table's D call, TRBD2, has no DNA check behind it. TRBV21-1 is annotated as a pseudogene. The CDR3 is made up of 13 amino acids. The CDR3 region has the DNA TGTGCCAGAAGTAGACTGTTGACAGATACGCAGTATTTT. Encoded protein: CARSRLLTDTQYF.

This clone turned up a few times. This sequence joins TRBV21-1 and TRBJ1-1; the D call in the table, TRBD1, was not verified against the DNA. TRBV21-1 is a pseudogene. The length of the CDR3 is 14 residues. CDR3 sequence: CASSDSQGDTEAFF. Written as DNA, the CDR3 is TGTGCCAGCAGCGACTCCCAGGGGGACACTGAAGCTTTCTTT.

V usage is TRBV13 and J usage is TRBJ2-1, with 11 bases identical to TRBD2. The CDR3 is 17 amino acids. V lost 1 base, J lost 1 base, and 3 bases stayed unmatched. Germline lookup yields CDR1 PRHDT and CDR2 FYEKMQ (reference sequence). CDR3 sequence reads: CASSLVSGRGSYNEQFF. In DNA, the CDR3 is TGTGCCAGCAGCTTAGTTAGCGGGAGGGGTTCCTACAATGAGCAGTTCTTC.

This chain connects TRBV10-3 to TRBJ2-1; D not resolved. CDR3 length: 15 amino acids. Trimming left V 0 bases short and J 7 bases short, with 13 bases between. Germline V gives CDR1 ENHRY, CDR2 SYGVKD. The CDR3 DNA reads TGTGCCATCAGTGAGTCGGCTGTGGAGAGGAATGAGCAGTTCTTC. This encodes CAISESAVERNEQFF.

The V gene is TRBV6-5, the J gene TRBJ1-1, with a weak D call TRBD1 (6 bases). Trimming took 7 bases from V and 5 from J, leaving 14 bases between them. This CDR3 region has 13 residues. The germline V gene encodes CDR1 MNHEY and CDR2 SVGAGI. CDR3 residues: CASNSQGRTEAFF. The CDR3 nucleotides read TGTGCCAGCAACTCCCAGGGGAGAACTGAAGCTTTCTTT.

The chain uses TRBV11-3 and TRBJ2-2, with D unclear. CDR1 and CDR2 (germline): SGHNT, YENEEA. CDR3 length equals 13 residues. The ends were cut back, 0 bases at V and 7 bases at J, with 6 bases in the middle. The CDR3 DNA reads as TGTGCCAGCAGCTTAGATTTCGACGGGGAGCTGTTTTTT. Encoded protein: CASSLDFDGELFF.

This chain connects TRBV6-1 to TRBJ1-5, with TRBD1 matching 7 bases. The CDR3 contains 12 residues. J lost 4 bases, V lost 8 bases, and 2 bases had no gene match. Looked up from germline, CDR1 is MNHNS and CDR2 is SASEGT. CDR3 sequence: CASHRGNQPQHF. In nucleotides, the CDR3 is TGTGCCAGCCACAGGGGTAATCAGCCCCAGCATTTT.

The rearrangement links TRBV19 to TRBJ2-5; maybe TRBD2 (7 bases). Germline CDR1 and CDR2: LNHDA and SQIVND (reference sequence). Between the trimmed V and J ends, which lost 8 bases and 5 bases, there was a span of 21 bases. The CDR3 is 15 residues long. The CDR3 DNA is TGTGCCAGTGCAAATGGGGAGGGGGGGCAGGAGACCCAGTACTTC. Translation: CASANGEGGQETQYF.

This chain links TRBV4-3 with TRBJ2-3, with a tentative D call TRBD2 (6 bases). The germline V gene encodes CDR1 LGHNA and CDR2 YSLEER. The CDR3 spans 16 residues. Trimming took off 4 bases at V and 1 base at J, with 15 bases between the two ends. In DNA form, the CDR3 reads TGCGCCAGCAGCCGCCGATGGGGGGAGGGCACAGATACGCAGTATTTT. It encodes CASSRRWGEGTDTQYF.

The chain joins TRBV28 to TRBJ2-7; D unresolved. V was pared by 4 bases and J by 6 bases, with 10 bases between. CDR1 is MDHEN and CDR2 is SYDVKM in the germline V gene. This CDR3 is built from 12 residues. CDR3 nucleotide sequence: TGTGCCAGCAGTTCCCCCCACACCGAGCAGTACTTC. Translating it yields CASSSPHTEQYF.

This chain links TRBV2 with TRBJ2-1, with 9 bases lining up with TRBD2. Unmatched junction bases numbered 9, after V lost 6 bases and J lost 6 bases. This CDR3 comprises 15 residues. CDR1 and CDR2 from the germline V gene are SNHLY and FYNNEI. The CDR3 region is CASRVRREGANEQFF. In DNA, the CDR3 is TGTGCCAGCAGGGTACGGCGGGAGGGCGCCAATGAGCAGTTCTTC.

CDR3 nucleotide sequence: TGTGCCAGCAGCTTGAGCACAGATACGCAGTATTTT. Amino acids: CASSLSTDTQYF. The chain carries TRBV11-2 and TRBJ2-3; no reliable D call. Germline V CDR1 and CDR2: SGHAT, FQNNGV. The CDR3 totals 12 residues. Trimming stripped 3 bases from V and 0 bases from J, with 1 base between.

The chain couples TRBV5-6 to TRBJ1-1; no clear D. Germline values: CDR1 SGHDT, CDR2 YYEEEE. V gave up 1 base and J gave up 1 base, with 5 bases separating them. The CDR3 consists of 13 residues. The CDR3 is CASSLRPNTEAFF. The CDR3 DNA is TGTGCCAGCAGCTTGAGACCGAACACTGAAGCTTTCTTT.

The rearrangement uses TRBV6-5 and TRBJ1-3; D is undetermined. With 6 bases removed from V and 0 bases from J, the gap between germline ends came to 15 bases. The germline V gene has CDR1 MNHEY and CDR2 SVGAGI. There are 16 residues in the CDR3. For the CDR3, the DNA is TGTGCCAGCAGCTACCGAAGTGGAGGCTCTGGAAACACCATATATTTT. Its protein is CASSYRSGGSGNTIYF.